The 18 T cell receptor beta chains reported below all come from one sample, sequenced in a study of long-term antiretroviral therapy in people with HIV. The libraries were made with immunoSEQ v3.0 at survey level. Profiling relied on immunoSEQ multiplex PCR, and the TCRdb table lists in-frame clones only, not all of them. The sample carries about 18,000 clones, over 65% recorded once. Sequenced here: unsorted PBMCs, sampled 0.5 years before starting antiretroviral therapy. The origin of the receptors is a woman in her forties or fifties with HIV.

This sequence joins TRBV9 and TRBJ1-6, with no clear D. This CDR3 contains 16 residues. V lost 0 bases and J lost 7, with 14 bases in between. Germline V gene sequence: CDR1 SGDLS, CDR2 YYNGEE. The CDR3 is CASSVAADLRNSPLHF. The CDR3 nucleotides are TGTGCCAGCAGCGTAGCTGCAGATCTCAGGAATTCACCCCTCCACTTT. Complete variable domain (other parts from reference TRBV9 and TRBJ1-6): DSGVTQTPKHLITATGQRVTLRCSPRSGDLSVYWYQQSLDQGLQFLIQYYNGEERAKGNILERFSAQQFPDLHSELNLSSLELGDSALYFCASSVAADLRNSPLHFGNGTRLTVT.

This clone was picked up a small number of times. This CDR3 reads CASSQEIRASGETQYF. The CDR3 DNA sequence: TGTGCCAGCAGCCAAGAAATCCGGGCGTCGGGGGAGACCCAGTACTTC. The chain is built from TRBV14 and TRBJ2-5, with D possibly TRBD2 on 5 matching bases. V lost 0 bases and J 5 bases, leaving 16 bases between the germline ends. There are 16 residues in the CDR3. Germline CDR1 is SGHDN and CDR2 is FVKESK.

This chain connects TRBV19 to TRBJ2-3; the D gene could be TRBD1 or TRBD2 (5 bases each). Per germline, CDR1 LNHDA and CDR2 SQIVND (reference sequence). V was trimmed by 3 bases and J by 0 bases, leaving 10 bases between them. The CDR3 extends over 15 amino acids. The CDR3 DNA reads as TGTGCCAGTAGTATGAGGGACGGGAGCACAGATACGCAGTATTTT. This translates into CASSMRDGSTDTQYF.

This clone was seen more than once but under ten times. The chain joins TRBV5-1 to TRBJ2-2; D is possibly TRBD2 (6 bases). The CDR3 is made up of 16 amino acids. Germline loops: CDR1 SGHRS, CDR2 YFSETQ. Trimming pared 7 bases from V and 0 bases from J, leaving 16 bases between. CDR3 amino acids: CASGGTDETNTGELFF. In nucleotides, the CDR3 is TGCGCCAGCGGCGGGACGGACGAAACGAACACCGGGGAGCTGTTTTTT.

The J gene is TRBJ2-1, the V gene TRBV28; weak D call: TRBD1 (5 bases). The V gene lost 7 bases and the J gene lost 4 bases, with 8 bases spanning the gap. The CDR3 totals 12 residues. Germline CDR1 is MDHEN and CDR2 is SYDVKM. The CDR3 loop is CASNQGYNEQFF. The DNA of the CDR3 is TGTGCCAGCAACCAGGGATACAATGAGCAGTTCTTC.

J is TRBJ1-2 and V is TRBV9; possible D gene TRBD1, 6 bases. Trimming removed 2 bases from V and 4 bases from J, with 15 bases in between. Germline CDR1 SGDLS, CDR2 YYNGEE. The CDR3 runs to 15 residues. The CDR3 nucleotides read TGTGCCAGCAGCGTCGACAGGTCGGACGGCTATGGCTACACCTTC. Amino acids: CASSVDRSDGYGYTF.

In its sample, this clone was seen a few times. This chain joins TRBV6-5 and TRBJ1-2; D remains unclear. CDR1 is MNHEY and CDR2 is SVGAGI in the germline V gene. Trimming removed 6 bases at V and 12 bases at J, with 23 bases between. The CDR3 contains 14 residues. The CDR3 nucleotides read TGTGCCAGCAGGACGTCGACCGGTCAGCGGGTCAACACCTTC. It encodes CASRTSTGQRVNTF.

V usage is TRBV30 and J usage is TRBJ1-6; the match to TRBD1 covers 8 bases. The J segment lost 7 bases and the V segment lost 8 bases, leaving 10 bases of the junction unmatched. The CDR3 spans 14 residues. CDR1 is GTSNPN, CDR2 SVGIG, per germline (reference sequence). CDR3 in amino acids: CAGVRGQGNSPLHF. The CDR3 nucleotides are TGTGCCGGAGTTAGAGGACAGGGAAATTCACCCCTCCACTTT.

The rearrangement links TRBV11-2 to TRBJ2-5, with 8 nucleotides matching TRBD2. Germline CDR1 SGHAT, CDR2 FQNNGV. The CDR3 spans 16 residues. Trimming took 2 bases from V and 3 from J; bases not matched to a gene: 8. This CDR3 reads CASSLIISGGKETQYF. In DNA, the CDR3 is TGTGCCAGCAGCTTAATAATAAGCGGGGGAAAAGAGACCCAGTACTTC.

This clone is labeled medium-sized. The J gene is TRBJ2-1, the V gene TRBV19; D unresolved. CDR1 is LNHDA and CDR2 is SQIVND in the germline V gene (reference sequence). V lost 6 bases to trimming and J lost 0 bases, with 6 bases between them. This CDR3 region has 13 residues. CDR3 nucleotides: TGTGCCAGTAGAGGCTTCTCCTACAATGAGCAGTTCTTC. Translation gives CASRGFSYNEQFF.

This chain connects TRBV27 to TRBJ1-2; TRBD1 is a possible D gene (6 bases). The CDR3 consists of 14 residues. Germline V gene sequence: CDR1 MNHEY, CDR2 SMNVEV (reference sequence). V was clipped by 4 bases and J by 4 bases, with 13 bases between them. CDR3 region: CASSSLQGPYGYTF. CDR3 coding DNA: TGTGCCAGCAGTTCTCTACAGGGTCCCTATGGCTACACCTTC.

The chain links TRBV5-1 to TRBJ2-5; D is ambiguous. V lost 0 bases to trimming and J lost 4 bases, with 7 bases between them. This CDR3 has 13 residues. Germline values: CDR1 SGHRS, CDR2 YFSETQ. The CDR3 bases are TGCGCCAGCAGCTTGGGCCCCAGAGAGACCCAGTACTTC. This translates into CASSLGPRETQYF.

The rearrangement links TRBV7-9 to TRBJ1-1; D is perhaps TRBD1 (6 bases). The CDR3 runs to 14 residues. The germline gives CDR1 SEHNR, CDR2 FQNEAQ (reference sequence). Trimming removed 3 bases from V and 1 base from J, with 9 bases in between. This CDR3 reads CASSFGGRNTEAFF. The CDR3, as DNA: TGTGCCAGCAGCTTCGGGGGCCGGAACACTGAAGCTTTCTTT.

This chain uses TRBV18 with TRBJ1-3, with D possibly TRBD1 on 6 matching bases. The CDR3 is made up of 15 amino acids. V was trimmed by 6 bases and J by 4 bases, leaving 16 bases between them. Per germline, CDR1 KGHSH and CDR2 LQKENI. CDR3 in amino acids: CASSSTGSTGNTIYF. The CDR3 region has the DNA TGTGCCAGCTCCAGTACAGGGTCAACAGGAAACACCATATATTTT.

The rearrangement links TRBV7-2 to TRBJ1-3, with D tentatively TRBD1 (5 bases). This CDR3 spans 14 amino acids. Germline CDR1 is SGHTA and CDR2 is FQGNSA. V was pared by 1 base and J by 3 bases, with 7 bases between. The CDR3 loop is CASSLETVGNTIYF. The CDR3 nucleotides are TGTGCCAGCAGCTTAGAGACAGTTGGAAACACCATATATTTT.

This clone appeared a single time. The rearrangement uses TRBV19 and TRBJ1-1, with TRBD1 matching over 7 bases. The CDR3 length is 15 residues. Losses at the gene ends were 0 bases for V and 3 bases for J; bases not matched to a gene: 4. Germline CDR1 LNHDA, CDR2 SQIVND (reference sequence). The CDR3 sequence is CASSIEGQRDTEAFF. CDR3 DNA sequence: TGTGCCAGTAGTATAGAGGGACAGAGAGACACTGAAGCTTTCTTT.

The V gene is TRBV18, the J gene TRBJ2-4; a possible D gene is TRBD1 (6 bases). The CDR3 runs to 19 residues. Per germline, CDR1 KGHSH and CDR2 LQKENI. The V gene lost 4 bases and the J gene lost 0 bases, with 22 bases spanning the gap. The chain's CDR3 is CASSLSRTVRDLAKNIQYF. The CDR3 DNA follows: TGTGCCAGCTCACTTAGTAGGACAGTACGGGATCTAGCCAAAAACATTCAGTACTTC.

The chain has TRBV7-2 and TRBJ1-2; D might be TRBD1 (5 bases). The CDR3 has 18 amino acids. CDR1 and CDR2 (germline): SGHTA, FQGNSA. Deletions cut 1 base from V and 5 bases from J, with 23 bases between. The CDR3 nucleotides read TGTGCCAGCAGCTTAGGTCCGAGGGGTGGTTGGACACGATATGGCTACACCTTC. Its translation: CASSLGPRGGWTRYGYTF.